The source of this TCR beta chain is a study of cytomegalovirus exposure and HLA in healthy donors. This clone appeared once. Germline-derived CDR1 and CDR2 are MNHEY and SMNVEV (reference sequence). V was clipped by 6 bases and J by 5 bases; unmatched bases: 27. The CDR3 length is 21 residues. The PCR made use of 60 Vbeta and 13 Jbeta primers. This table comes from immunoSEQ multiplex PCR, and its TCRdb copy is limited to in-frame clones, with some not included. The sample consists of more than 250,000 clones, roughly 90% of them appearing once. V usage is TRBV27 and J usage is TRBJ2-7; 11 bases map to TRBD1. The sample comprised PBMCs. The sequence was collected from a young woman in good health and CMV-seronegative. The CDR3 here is CASSPWLAGQGDYSRSDEQYF. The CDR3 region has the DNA TGTGCCAGCAGCCCATGGTTGGCGGGACAGGGGGATTATAGTCGGTCGGACGAGCAGTACTTC.